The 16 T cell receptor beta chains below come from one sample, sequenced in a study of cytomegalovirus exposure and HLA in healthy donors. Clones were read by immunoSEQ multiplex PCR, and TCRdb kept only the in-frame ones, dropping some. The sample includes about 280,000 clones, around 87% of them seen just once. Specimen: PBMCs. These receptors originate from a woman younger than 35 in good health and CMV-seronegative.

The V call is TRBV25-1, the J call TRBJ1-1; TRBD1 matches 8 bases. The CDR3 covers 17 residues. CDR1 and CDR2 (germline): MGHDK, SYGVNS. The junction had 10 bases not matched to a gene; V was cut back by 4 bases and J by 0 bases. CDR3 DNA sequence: TGTGCCAGCAGTGGCCACCTGGGGACAGGAATGAACACTGAAGCTTTCTTT. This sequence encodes CASSGHLGTGMNTEAFF.

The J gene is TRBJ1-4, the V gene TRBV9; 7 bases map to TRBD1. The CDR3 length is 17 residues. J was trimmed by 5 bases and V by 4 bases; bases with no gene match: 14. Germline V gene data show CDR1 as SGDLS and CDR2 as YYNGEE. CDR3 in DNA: TGTGCCAGCAGCTCAAACCCGACCGGGACAGAGAATGAAAAACTGTTTTTT. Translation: CASSSNPTGTENEKLFF.

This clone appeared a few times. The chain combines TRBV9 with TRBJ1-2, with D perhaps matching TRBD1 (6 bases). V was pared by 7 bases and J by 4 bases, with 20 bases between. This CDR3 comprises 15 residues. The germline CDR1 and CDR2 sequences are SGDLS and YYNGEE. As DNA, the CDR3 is TGTGCCAGCGCCTCCCCCTCGGGGGGGCGCTATGGCTACACCTTC. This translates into CASASPSGGRYGYTF.

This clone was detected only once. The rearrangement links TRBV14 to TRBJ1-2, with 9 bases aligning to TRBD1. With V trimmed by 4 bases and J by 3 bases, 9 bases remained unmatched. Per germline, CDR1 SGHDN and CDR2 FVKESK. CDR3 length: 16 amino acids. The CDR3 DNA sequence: TGTGCCAGCAGCCCAGGGGACAGGGAGAGGGACTATGGCTACACCTTC. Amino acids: CASSPGDRERDYGYTF.

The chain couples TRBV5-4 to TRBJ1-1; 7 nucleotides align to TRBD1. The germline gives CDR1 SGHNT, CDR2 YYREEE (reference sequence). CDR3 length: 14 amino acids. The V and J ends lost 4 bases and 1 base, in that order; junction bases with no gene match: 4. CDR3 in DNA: TGTGCCAGCAGCCCGGGACAGAGGAACACTGAAGCTTTCTTT. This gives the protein CASSPGQRNTEAFF.

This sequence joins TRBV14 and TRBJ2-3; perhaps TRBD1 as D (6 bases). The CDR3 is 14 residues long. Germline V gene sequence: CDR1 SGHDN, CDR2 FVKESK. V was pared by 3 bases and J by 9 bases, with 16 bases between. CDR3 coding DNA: TGTGCCAGCAGCCAGAAGCTACAGGGTCAGACGCAGTATTTT. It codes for CASSQKLQGQTQYF.

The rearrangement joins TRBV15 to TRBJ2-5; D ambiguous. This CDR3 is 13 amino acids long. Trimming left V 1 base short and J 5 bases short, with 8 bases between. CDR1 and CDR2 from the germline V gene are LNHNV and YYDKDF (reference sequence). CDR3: CATSRVWQETQYF. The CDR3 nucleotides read TGTGCCACCAGCAGAGTCTGGCAGGAGACCCAGTACTTC.

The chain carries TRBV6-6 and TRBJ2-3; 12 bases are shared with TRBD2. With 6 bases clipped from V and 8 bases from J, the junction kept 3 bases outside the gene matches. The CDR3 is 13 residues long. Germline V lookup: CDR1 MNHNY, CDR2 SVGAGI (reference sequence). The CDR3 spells CASSKTSGSTQYF. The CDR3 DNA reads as TGTGCCAGCAGCAAGACTAGCGGGAGTACGCAGTATTTT.

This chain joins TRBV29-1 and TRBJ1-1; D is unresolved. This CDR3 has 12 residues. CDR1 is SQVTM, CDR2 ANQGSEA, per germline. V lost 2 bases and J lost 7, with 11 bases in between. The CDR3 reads CSVELYKSEAFF. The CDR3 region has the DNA TGCAGCGTTGAACTGTACAAAAGTGAAGCTTTCTTT.

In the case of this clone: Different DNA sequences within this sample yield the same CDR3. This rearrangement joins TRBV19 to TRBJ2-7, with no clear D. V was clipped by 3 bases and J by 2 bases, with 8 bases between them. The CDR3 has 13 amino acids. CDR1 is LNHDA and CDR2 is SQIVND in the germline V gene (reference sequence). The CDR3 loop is CASSIGIAYEQYF. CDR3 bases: TGTGCCAGTAGTATTGGCATTGCCTACGAGCAGTACTTC.

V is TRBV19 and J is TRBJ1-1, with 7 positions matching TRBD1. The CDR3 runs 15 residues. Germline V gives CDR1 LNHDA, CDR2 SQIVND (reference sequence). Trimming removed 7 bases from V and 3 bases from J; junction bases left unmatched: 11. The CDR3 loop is CASMRGTALYTEAFF. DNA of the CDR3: TGTGCCAGTATGAGGGGGACAGCACTCTACACTGAAGCTTTCTTT. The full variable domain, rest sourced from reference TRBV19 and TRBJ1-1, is DGGITQSPKYLFRKEGQNVTLSCEQNLNHDAMYWYRQDPGQGLRLIYYSQIVNDFQKGDIAEGYSVSREKKESFPLTVTSAQKNPTAFYLCASMRGTALYTEAFFGQGTRLTVV.

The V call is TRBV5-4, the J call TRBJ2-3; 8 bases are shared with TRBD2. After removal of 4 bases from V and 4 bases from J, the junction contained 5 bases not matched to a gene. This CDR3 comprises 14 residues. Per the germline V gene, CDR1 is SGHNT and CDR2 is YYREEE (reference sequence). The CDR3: CASSPGLVADTQYF. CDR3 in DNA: TGTGCCAGCAGCCCGGGACTAGTGGCAGATACGCAGTATTTT.

The CDR3 protein is CASSPQLAAYGYTF. The CDR3, as DNA: TGTGCCAGCAGCCCGCAACTCGCTGCTTATGGCTACACCTTC. This chain uses TRBV7-8 with TRBJ1-2; D unclear. This CDR3 comprises 14 residues. Trimming pared 5 bases from V and 5 bases from J, leaving 15 bases between. CDR1 is SGHVS, CDR2 FQNEAQ, per germline.

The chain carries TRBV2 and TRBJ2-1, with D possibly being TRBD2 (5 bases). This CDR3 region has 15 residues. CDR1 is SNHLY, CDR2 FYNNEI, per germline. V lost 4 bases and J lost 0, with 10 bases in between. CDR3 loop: CASSGGTSSYNEQFF. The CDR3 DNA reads TGTGCCAGCAGTGGGGGTACTAGCTCCTACAATGAGCAGTTCTTC.

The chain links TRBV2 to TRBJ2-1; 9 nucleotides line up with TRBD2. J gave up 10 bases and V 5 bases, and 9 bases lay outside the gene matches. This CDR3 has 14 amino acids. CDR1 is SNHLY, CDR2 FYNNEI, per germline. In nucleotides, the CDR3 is TGTGCCAGCAGTTGGACTAGCGAGATATCAGAGCAGTTCTTC. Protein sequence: CASSWTSEISEQFF. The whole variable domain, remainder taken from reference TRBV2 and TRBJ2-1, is EPEVTQTPSHQVTQMGQEVILRCVPISNHLYFYWYRQILGQKVEFLVSFYNNEISEKSEIFDDQFSVERPDGSNFTLKIRSTKLEDSAMYFCASSWTSEISEQFFGPGTRLTVL.

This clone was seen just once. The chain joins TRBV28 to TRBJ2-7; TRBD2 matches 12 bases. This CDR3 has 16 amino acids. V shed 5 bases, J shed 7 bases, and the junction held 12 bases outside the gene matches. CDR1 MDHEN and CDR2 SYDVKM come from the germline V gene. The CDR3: CASSTTSGGRRSEQYF. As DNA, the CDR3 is TGTGCCAGCAGTACTACTAGCGGGGGGAGGAGGAGTGAGCAGTACTTC.